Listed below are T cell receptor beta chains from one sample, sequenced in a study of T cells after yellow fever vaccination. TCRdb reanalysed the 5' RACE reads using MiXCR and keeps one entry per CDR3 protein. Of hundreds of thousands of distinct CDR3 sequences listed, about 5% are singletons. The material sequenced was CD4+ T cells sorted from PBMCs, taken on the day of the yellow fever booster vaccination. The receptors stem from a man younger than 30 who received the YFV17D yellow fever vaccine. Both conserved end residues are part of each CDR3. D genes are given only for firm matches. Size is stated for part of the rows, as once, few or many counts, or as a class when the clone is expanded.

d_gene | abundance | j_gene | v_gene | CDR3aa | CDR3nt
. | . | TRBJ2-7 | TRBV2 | CASSEEVDSQYF | TGTGCCAGCAGTGAAGAGGTGGACAGCCAGTACTTC
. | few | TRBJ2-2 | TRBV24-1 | CATRGAATGELFF | TGTGCCACCCGTGGGGCCGCCACCGGGGAGCTGTTTTTT
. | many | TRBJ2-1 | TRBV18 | CASSPAESSYNEQFF | TGTGCCAGCTCACCGGCGGAAAGCTCCTACAATGAGCAGTTCTTC
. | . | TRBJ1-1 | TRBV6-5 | CASSYSAQPFLEAFF | TGTGCCAGCAGTTACTCGGCCCAGCCGTTCCTTGAAGCTTTCTTT
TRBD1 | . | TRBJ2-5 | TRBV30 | CAWIQGTQETQYF | TGTGCCTGGATACAGGGGACACAAGAGACCCAGTACTTC
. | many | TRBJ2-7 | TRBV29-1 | CSVRGGGYEQYF | TGCAGCGTTCGGGGTGGAGGCTACGAGCAGTACTTC
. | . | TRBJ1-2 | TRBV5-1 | CASSLLSGPNYGYTF | TGCGCCAGCAGCCTCCTGTCAGGGCCTAACTATGGCTACACCTTC
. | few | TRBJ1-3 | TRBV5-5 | CASSLGVWDSGNTIYF | TGTGCCAGCAGCTTGGGAGTCTGGGACTCTGGAAACACCATATATTTT
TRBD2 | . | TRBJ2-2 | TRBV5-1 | CASSLVGTTNTGELFF | TGCGCCAGCAGCTTGGTTGGGACTACGAACACCGGGGAGCTGTTTTTT
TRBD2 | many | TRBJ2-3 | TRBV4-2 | CASSQVERGGGTDTQYF | TGTGCCAGCAGCCAAGTCGAGCGGGGGGGCGGCACAGATACGCAGTATTTT
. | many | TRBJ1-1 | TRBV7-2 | CASSPQLTAGDEAFF | TGTGCCAGCAGCCCTCAACTAACTGCGGGAGATGAAGCTTTCTTT
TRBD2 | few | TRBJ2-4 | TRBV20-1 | CSASTSGGARDIQYF | TGCAGTGCATCGACTAGCGGGGGGGCTAGGGACATTCAGTACTTC
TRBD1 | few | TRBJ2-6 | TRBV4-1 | CASSQDRETGDSGANVLTF | TGCGCCAGCAGCCAAGACAGGGAAACAGGGGACTCTGGGGCCAACGTCCTGACTTTC
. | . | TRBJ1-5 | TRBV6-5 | CASSPVAPGPQHF | TGTGCCAGCAGCCCTGTGGCACCGGGACCCCAGCATTTT
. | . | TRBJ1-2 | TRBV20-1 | CSASLGANYGYTF | TGCAGTGCATCTTTAGGTGCTAACTATGGCTACACCTTC
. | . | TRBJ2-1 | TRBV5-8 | CASSLRGGNSNEQFF | TGTGCCAGCAGCTTGAGGGGGGGTAATTCTAATGAGCAGTTCTTC
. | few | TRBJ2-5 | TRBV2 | CASSSDGDSWTQYF | TGTGCCAGCAGCTCAGACGGGGACTCCTGGACCCAGTACTTC
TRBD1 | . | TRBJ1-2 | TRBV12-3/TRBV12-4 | CASQDRATKGYTF | TGTGCCAGCCAAGACAGGGCCACGAAAGGCTACACCTTC
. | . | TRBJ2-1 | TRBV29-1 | CSSDSSGEQFF | TGCAGCTCGGACAGTTCCGGTGAGCAGTTCTTC
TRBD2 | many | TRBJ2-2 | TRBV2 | CASSSAGGQRELFF | TGTGCCAGCTCCTCAGCGGGGGGGCAAAGGGAGCTGTTTTTT
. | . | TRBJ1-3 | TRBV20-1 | CSAFMPRGRNTTYF | TGCAGTGCTTTCATGCCGAGGGGGAGAAACACCACATATTTT
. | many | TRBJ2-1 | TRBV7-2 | CASSLDFTGYNEQFF | TGTGCCAGCAGCTTAGATTTCACAGGCTACAATGAGCAGTTCTTC
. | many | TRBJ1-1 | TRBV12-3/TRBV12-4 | CASSPDRRMNTEAFF | TGTGCCAGCAGTCCTGACAGGCGAATGAACACTGAAGCTTTCTTT
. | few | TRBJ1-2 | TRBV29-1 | CSVVAPGIGYTF | TGCAGCGTTGTCGCCCCCGGGATTGGCTACACCTTC
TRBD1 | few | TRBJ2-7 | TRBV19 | CASRGQGGSEQYF | TGTGCCTCCAGGGGACAGGGGGGCTCCGAGCAGTACTTC
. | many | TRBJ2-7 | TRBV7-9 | CASNLDRGEQYF | TGTGCCAGCAACCTCGACAGAGGCGAGCAGTACTTC
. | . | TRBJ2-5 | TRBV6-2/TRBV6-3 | CASSATGGKTQYF | TGTGCCAGCAGCGCGACTGGGGGCAAGACCCAGTACTTC
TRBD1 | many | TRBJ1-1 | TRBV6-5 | CASSPRGRAVSTEAFF | TGTGCCAGCAGTCCCAGGGGGAGGGCGGTAAGCACTGAAGCTTTCTTT
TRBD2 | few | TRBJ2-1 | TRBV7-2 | CASSSSLAGGPEQFF | TGTGCCAGCAGCTCTTCACTAGCGGGGGGGCCTGAGCAGTTCTTC
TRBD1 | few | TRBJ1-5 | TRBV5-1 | CASGGDGGQLSHQPQHF | TGCGCCAGCGGGGGGGATGGGGGACAGCTATCCCATCAGCCCCAGCATTTT
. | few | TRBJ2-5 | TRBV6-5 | CASSQGHLQETQYF | TGTGCCAGCAGTCAGGGTCATCTACAAGAGACCCAGTACTTC
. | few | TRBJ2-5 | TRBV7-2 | CASSGYQETQYF | TGTGCCAGCAGCGGGTACCAAGAGACCCAGTACTTC
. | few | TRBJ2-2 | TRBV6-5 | CASSFPGRENTGELFF | TGTGCCAGCAGTTTTCCGGGACGGGAGAACACCGGGGAGCTGTTTTTT
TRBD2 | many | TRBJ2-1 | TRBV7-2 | CASDGSGTYNEQFF | TGTGCCAGCGACGGTAGCGGGACCTACAATGAGCAGTTCTTC
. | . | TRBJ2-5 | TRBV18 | CASSSILMFQETQYF | TGTGCCAGCTCATCAATCCTAATGTTCCAAGAGACCCAGTACTTC
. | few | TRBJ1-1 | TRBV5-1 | CASSVDTNTEAFF | TGCGCCAGCAGCGTTGATACTAACACTGAAGCTTTCTTT
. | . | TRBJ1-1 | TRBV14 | CASSQDMWRDTEAFF | TGTGCCAGCAGCCAAGATATGTGGAGGGATACTGAAGCTTTCTTT
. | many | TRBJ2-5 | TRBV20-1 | CSAKRRGGETQYF | TGCAGTGCTAAGCGCCGGGGCGGGGAGACCCAGTACTTC
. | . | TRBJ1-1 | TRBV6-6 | CASSLSTHLNEAFF | TGTGCCAGCAGTCTCTCGACCCATCTAAATGAAGCTTTCTTT
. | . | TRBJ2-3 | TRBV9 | CASSFRTSPTDTQYF | TGTGCCAGCAGCTTTAGGACATCTCCCACAGATACGCAGTATTTT
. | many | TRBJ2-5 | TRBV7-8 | CASSEWGTQYF | TGTGCCAGCAGCGAATGGGGGACCCAGTACTTC
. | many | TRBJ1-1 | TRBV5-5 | CASSSLAGPGWGKFF | TGTGCCAGCAGCTCGCTGGCGGGGCCCGGATGGGGCAAATTCTTT
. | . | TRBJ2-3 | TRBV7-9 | CASSSRGAGSDTQYF | TGTGCCAGCAGCTCACGGGGGGCGGGATCAGATACGCAGTATTTT
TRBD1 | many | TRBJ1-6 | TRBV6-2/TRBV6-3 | CASTRQGNSPLHF | TGTGCCAGCACCCGACAGGGGAATTCACCCCTCCACTTT
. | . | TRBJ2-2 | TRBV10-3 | CAISESGATNTGELFF | TGTGCCATCAGTGAGTCTGGGGCAACGAACACCGGGGAGCTGTTTTTT
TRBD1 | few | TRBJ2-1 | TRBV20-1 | CSARKGGNYNEQFF | TGCAGTGCTAGAAAAGGGGGCAACTACAATGAGCAGTTCTTC
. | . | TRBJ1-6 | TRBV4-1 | CASSLTAISSPLHF | TGCGCCAGCAGCTTGACAGCCATTAGTTCACCCCTCCACTTT
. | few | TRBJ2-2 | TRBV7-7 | CASSFDDPGELFF | TGTGCCAGCAGCTTCGACGACCCCGGGGAGCTGTTTTTT
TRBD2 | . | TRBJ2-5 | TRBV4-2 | CASSQETSGAGTQYF | TGTGCCAGCAGCCAAGAAACTAGCGGGGCAGGGACCCAGTACTTC
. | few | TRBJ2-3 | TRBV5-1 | CASSLALGLLDTQYF | TGCGCCAGCAGCTTGGCCCTGGGTTTGTTAGATACGCAGTATTTT
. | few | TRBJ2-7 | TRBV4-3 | CASSQDRQTYEQYF | TGCGCCAGCAGCCAAGATAGGCAGACCTACGAGCAGTACTTC
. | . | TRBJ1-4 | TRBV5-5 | CASSWNGMKKLFF | TGTGCCAGCAGCTGGAACGGGATGAAAAAACTGTTTTTT
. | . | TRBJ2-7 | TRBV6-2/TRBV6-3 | CASSYGGSTYEQYF | TGTGCCAGCAGTTACGGGGGCTCTACCTACGAGCAGTACTTC
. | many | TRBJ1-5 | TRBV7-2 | CASSWGGGPQHF | TGTGCCAGCAGCTGGGGTGGGGGGCCCCAGCATTTT
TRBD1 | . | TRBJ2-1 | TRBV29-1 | CSVADRAVHNEQFF | TGCAGCGTTGCGGACAGGGCTGTCCACAATGAGCAGTTCTTC